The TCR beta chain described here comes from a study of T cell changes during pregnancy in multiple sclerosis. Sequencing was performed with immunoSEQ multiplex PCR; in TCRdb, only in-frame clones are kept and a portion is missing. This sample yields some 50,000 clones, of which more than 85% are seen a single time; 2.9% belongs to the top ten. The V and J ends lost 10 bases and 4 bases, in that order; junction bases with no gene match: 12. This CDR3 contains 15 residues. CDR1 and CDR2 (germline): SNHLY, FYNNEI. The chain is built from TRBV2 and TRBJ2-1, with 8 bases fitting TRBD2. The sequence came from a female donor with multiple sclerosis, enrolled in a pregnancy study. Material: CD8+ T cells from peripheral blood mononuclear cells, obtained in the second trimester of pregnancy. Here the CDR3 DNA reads TGTGCCACCACCGCCGGAGAGCGGGGGTACAATGAGCAGTTCTTC. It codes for CATTAGERGYNEQFF. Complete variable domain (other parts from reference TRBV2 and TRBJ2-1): EPEVTQTPSHQVTQMGQEVILRCVPISNHLYFYWYRQILGQKVEFLVSFYNNEISEKSEIFDDQFSVERPDGSNFTLKIRSTKLEDSAMYFCATTAGERGYNEQFFGPGTRLTVL.